This T cell receptor (beta chain) was identified during a study of blood T cells in healthy people across ages. Findings of the study overall: Naive CD4+ cells and diversity were both higher in long-lived donors than in aged donors. Older age coincided with a roughly linear decline in TCR beta diversity per million T cells.

On this clonotype itself: Its cognate antigen is unknown.

CDR1 and CDR2 from the germline V gene are DFQATT and SNEGSKA (reference sequence). CDR3 size: 14 residues. Together with a sample-barcoded 5' primer, a J-beta primer mix was included in a second PCR lasting about 6 to 11 cycles. One entry per CDR3 protein, called by TCRdb with MiXCR from the 5' RACE reads. The profile covers approximately 780,000 distinct CDR3 sequences, with roughly 24% appearing a single time and over 2.5% taken by the ten largest. The data also belong to a second study, concerning T cells of mothers and their children. That study reports: A few healthy Caucasian mothers and their six children donated.

J is TRBJ2-5 and V is TRBV20-1; TRBD1 aligns across 8 bases. The J call may be wrong; the DNA end is better matched by TRBJ2-1. The source material was blood. The receptor was derived from a boy aged 5 to 17 in good health. The CDR3 sequence: CSARIRGLENEQFF. The CDR3 nucleotides read TGCAGTGCTAGAATCAGGGGGCTAGAGAATGAGCAGTTCTTC.